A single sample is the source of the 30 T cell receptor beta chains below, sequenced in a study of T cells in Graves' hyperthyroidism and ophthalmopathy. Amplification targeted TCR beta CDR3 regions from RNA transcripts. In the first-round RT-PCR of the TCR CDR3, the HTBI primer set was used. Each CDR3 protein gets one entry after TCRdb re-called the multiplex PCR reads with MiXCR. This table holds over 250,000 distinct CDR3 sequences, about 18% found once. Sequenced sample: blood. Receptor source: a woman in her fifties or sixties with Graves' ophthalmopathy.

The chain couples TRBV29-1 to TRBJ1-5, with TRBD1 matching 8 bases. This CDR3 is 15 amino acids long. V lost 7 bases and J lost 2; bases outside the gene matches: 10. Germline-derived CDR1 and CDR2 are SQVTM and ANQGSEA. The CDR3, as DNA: TGCAGCGCAGGGGGCGGGGGGTCGGGCAATCAGCCCCAGCATTTT. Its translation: CSAGGGGSGNQPQHF.

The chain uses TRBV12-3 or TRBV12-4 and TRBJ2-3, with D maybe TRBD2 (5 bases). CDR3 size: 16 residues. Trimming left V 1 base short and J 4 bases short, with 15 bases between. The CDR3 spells CASSLGRSLGADTQYF. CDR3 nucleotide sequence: TGTGCCAGCAGTTTAGGGCGATCCCTCGGGGCAGATACGCAGTATTTT.

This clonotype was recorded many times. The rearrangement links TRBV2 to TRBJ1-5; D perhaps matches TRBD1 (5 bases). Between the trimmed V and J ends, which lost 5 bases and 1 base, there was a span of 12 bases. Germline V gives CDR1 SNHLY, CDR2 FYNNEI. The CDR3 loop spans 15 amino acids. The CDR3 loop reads CASSYTRGSNQPQHF. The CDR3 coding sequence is TGTGCCAGCAGTTATACCCGGGGCAGCAATCAGCCCCAGCATTTT. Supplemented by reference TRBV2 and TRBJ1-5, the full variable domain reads EPEVTQTPSHQVTQMGQEVILRCVPISNHLYFYWYRQILGQKVEFLVSFYNNEISEKSEIFDDQFSVERPDGSNFTLKIRSTKLEDSAMYFCASSYTRGSNQPQHFGDGTRLSIL.

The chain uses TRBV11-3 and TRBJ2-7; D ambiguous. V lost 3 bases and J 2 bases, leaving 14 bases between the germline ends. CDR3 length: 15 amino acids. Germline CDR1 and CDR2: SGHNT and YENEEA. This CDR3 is CASSFDVLTTYEQYF. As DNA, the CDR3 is TGTGCCAGCAGCTTTGACGTCCTCACCACCTACGAGCAGTACTTC.

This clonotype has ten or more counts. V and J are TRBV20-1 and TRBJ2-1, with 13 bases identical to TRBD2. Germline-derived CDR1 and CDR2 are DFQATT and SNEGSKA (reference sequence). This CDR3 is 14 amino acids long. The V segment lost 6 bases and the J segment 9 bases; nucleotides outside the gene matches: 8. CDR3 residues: CSATLAGGSSEQFF. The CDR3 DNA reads TGCAGTGCCACACTAGCGGGAGGGTCAAGTGAGCAGTTCTTC.

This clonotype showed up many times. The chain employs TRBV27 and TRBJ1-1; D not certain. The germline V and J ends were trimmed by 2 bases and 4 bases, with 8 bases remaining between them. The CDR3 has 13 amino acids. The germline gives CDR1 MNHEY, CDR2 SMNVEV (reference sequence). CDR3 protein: CASSLGFRTEAFF. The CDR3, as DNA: TGTGCCAGCAGTTTAGGGTTTCGCACTGAAGCTTTCTTT.

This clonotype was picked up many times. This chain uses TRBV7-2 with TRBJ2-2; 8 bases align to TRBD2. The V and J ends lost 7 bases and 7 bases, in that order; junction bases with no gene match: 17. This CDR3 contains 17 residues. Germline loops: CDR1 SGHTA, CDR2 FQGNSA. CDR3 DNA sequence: TGTGCCAGCAACCGTCGTGCCGGGGGGGCCGGAGGCGGGGAGCTGTTTTTT. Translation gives CASNRRAGGAGGGELFF.

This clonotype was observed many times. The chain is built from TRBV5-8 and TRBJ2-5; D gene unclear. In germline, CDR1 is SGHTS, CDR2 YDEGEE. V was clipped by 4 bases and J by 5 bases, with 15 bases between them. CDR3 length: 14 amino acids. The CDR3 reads CASSPLVVTETQYF. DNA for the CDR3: TGTGCCAGCAGCCCCCTGGTTGTGACGGAGACCCAGTACTTC. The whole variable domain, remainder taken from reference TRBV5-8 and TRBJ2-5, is EAGVTQSPTHLIKTRGQQATLRCSPISGHTSVYWYQQALGLGLQFLLWYDEGEERNRGNFPPRFSGRQFPNYSSELNVNALELEDSALYLCASSPLVVTETQYFGPGTRLLVL.

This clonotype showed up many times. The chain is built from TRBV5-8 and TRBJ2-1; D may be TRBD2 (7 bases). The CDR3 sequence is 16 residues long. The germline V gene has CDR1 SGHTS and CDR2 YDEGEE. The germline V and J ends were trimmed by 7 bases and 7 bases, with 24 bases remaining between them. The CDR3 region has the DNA TGTGCCAGCGCCCCCCGGGGAGGGCGGAGGGGGAATGAGCAGTTCTTC. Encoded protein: CASAPRGGRRGNEQFF.

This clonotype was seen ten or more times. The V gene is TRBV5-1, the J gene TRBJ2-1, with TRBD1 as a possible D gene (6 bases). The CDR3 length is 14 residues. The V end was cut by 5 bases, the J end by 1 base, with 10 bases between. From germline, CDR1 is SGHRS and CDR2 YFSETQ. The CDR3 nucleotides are TGCGCCAGCAGATCGGGACAATCCTACAATGAGCAGTTCTTC. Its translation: CASRSGQSYNEQFF.

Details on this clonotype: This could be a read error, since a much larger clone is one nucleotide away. The chain's CDR3 is CASSLGQGTTYEQYF. The CDR3 nucleotides are TGTGCCAGCAGCTTAGGACAGGGGACTACCTACGAGCAGTACTTC. The chain couples TRBV11-3 to TRBJ2-7, with a weak D call TRBD1 (8 bases). V was trimmed by 1 base and J by 2 bases, leaving 12 bases between them. The CDR3 contains 15 residues. The germline CDR1 and CDR2 sequences are SGHNT and YENEEA. Based on the CDR3 plus reference TRBV11-3 and TRBJ2-7, the full variable domain is EAGVVQSPRYKIIEKKQPVAFWCNPISGHNTLYWYLQNLGQGPELLIRYENEEAVDDSQLPKDRFSAERLKGVDSTLKIQPAELGDSAVYLCASSLGQGTTYEQYFGPGTRLTVT.

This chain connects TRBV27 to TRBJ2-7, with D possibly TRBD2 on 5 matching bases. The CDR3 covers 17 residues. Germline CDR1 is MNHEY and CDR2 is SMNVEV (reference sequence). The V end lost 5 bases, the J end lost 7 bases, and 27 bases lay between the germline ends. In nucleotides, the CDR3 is TGTGCCAGCAGTCCGGACTCAACTTCGACTGGCGGGCTGGAGCAGTACTTC. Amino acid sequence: CASSPDSTSTGGLEQYF.

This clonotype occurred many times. The CDR3 DNA reads TGTGCCAGCAGCGGAGACAGGGGCGGTGGAGAGACCCAGTACTTC. Its protein is CASSGDRGGGETQYF. The chain joins TRBV2 to TRBJ2-5, with 8 positions matching TRBD1. This CDR3 has 15 residues. Germline V CDR1 and CDR2: SNHLY, FYNNEI. V trimming: 6 bases; J trimming: 4 bases; junction bases outside the gene matches: 10.

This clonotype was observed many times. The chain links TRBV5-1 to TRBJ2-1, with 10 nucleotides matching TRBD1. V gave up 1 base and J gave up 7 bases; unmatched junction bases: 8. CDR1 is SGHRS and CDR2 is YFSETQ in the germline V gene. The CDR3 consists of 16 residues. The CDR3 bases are TGCGCCAGCAGCTTGACTGAGACAGGGGGCTTAAATGAGCAGTTCTTC. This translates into CASSLTETGGLNEQFF.

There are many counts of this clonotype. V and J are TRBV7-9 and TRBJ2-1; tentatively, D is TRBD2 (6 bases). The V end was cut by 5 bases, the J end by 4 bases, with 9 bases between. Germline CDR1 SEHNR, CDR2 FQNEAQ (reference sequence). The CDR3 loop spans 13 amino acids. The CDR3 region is CASSGLHYNEQFF. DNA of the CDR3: TGTGCCAGCAGCGGACTACATTACAATGAGCAGTTCTTC.

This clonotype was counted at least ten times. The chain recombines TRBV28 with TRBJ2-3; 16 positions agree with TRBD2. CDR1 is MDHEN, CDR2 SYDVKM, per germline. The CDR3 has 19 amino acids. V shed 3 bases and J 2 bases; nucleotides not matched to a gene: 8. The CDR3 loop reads CASSFGGTSGRAVTDTQYF. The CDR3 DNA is TGTGCCAGCAGTTTTGGCGGGACTAGCGGGAGGGCCGTCACAGATACGCAGTATTTT.

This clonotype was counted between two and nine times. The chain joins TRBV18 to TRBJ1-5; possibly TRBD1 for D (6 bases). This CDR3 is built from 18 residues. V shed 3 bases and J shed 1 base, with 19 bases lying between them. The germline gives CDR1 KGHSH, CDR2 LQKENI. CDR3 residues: CASSPLGGQGGSNQPQHF. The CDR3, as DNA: TGTGCCAGCTCACCCCTAGGGGGGCAGGGTGGGAGCAATCAGCCCCAGCATTTT.

CDR3 bases: TGTGCCAGCAGTTTACGAACACGCTACGAGCAGTACTTC. Its translation is CASSLRTRYEQYF. V and J are TRBV28 and TRBJ2-7; D uncertain. Looked up from germline, CDR1 is MDHEN and CDR2 is SYDVKM. Trimming stripped 2 bases from V and 3 bases from J, with 8 bases between. The CDR3 runs to 13 residues.

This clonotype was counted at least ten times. CDR3 sequence reads: CSAWDRRSYEQYF. The CDR3 coding sequence is TGCAGTGCTTGGGACAGGAGGTCCTACGAGCAGTACTTC. V and J are TRBV20-1 and TRBJ2-7, with 8 bases lining up with TRBD1. The CDR3 extends over 13 amino acids. J lost 1 base, V lost 5 bases, and 4 bases had no gene match. Germline CDR1 reads DFQATT; CDR2 reads SNEGSKA (reference sequence).

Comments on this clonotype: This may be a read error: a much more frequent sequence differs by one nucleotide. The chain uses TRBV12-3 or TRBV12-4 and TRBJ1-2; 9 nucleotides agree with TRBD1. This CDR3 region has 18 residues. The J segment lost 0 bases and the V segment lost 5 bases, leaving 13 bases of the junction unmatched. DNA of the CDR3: TGTGCCAGCAGTCCCCACTTTACAGGGGGCAAGACTAACTATGGCTACACCTTC. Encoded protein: CASSPHFTGGKTNYGYTF.

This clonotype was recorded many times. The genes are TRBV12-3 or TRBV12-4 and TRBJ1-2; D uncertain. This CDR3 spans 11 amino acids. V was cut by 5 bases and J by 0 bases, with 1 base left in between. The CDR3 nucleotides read TGTGCCAGCAGTACTAACTATGGCTACACCTTC. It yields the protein CASSTNYGYTF.

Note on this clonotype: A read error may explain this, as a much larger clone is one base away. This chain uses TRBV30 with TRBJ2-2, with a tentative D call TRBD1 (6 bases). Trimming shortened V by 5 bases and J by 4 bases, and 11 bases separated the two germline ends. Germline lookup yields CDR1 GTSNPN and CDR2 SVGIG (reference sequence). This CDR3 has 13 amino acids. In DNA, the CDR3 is TGTGCCTGGTTGCCAGGGGCCACCGGGGAGCTGTTTTTT. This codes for CAWLPGATGELFF.

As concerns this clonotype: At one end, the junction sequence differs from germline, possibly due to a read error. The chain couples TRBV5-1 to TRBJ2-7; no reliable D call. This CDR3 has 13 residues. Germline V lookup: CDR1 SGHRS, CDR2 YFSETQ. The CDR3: CASSFRAADEQYF. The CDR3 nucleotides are TGCGCTAGCAGCTTCCGGGCCGCCGACGAGCAGTACTTC.

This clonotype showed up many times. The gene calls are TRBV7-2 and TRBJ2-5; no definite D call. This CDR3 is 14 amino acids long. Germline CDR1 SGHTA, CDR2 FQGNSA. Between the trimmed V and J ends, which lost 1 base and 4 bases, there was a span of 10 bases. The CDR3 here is CASSLGQPRETQYF. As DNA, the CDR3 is TGTGCCAGCAGCTTAGGGCAGCCAAGAGAGACCCAGTACTTC.

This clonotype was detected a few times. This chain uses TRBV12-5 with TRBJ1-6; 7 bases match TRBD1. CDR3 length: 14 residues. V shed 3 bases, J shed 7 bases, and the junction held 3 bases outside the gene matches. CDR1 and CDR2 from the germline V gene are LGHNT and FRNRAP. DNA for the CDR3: TGTGCTAGTGGTTTCGGGACAGCAAATTCACCCCTCCACTTT. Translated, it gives CASGFGTANSPLHF.

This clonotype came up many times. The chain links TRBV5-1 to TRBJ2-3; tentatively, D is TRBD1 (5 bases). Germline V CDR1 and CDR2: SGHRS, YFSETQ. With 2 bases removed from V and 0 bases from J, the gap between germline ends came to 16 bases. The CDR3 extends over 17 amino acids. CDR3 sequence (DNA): TGCGCCAGCAGCTTAGAGACTCATGGGGCCAGCACAGATACGCAGTATTTT. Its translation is CASSLETHGASTDTQYF.

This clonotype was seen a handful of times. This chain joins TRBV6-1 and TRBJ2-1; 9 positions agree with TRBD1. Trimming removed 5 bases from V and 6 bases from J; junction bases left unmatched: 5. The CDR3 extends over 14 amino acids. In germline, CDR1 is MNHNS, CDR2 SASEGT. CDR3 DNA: TGTGCCAGCAGTCCGGGACAGGGTTCCAATGAGCAGTTCTTC. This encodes CASSPGQGSNEQFF.

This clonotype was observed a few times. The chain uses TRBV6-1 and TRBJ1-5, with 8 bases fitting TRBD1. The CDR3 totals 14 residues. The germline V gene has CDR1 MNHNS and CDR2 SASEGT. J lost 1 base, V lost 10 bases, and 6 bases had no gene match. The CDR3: CATGDRNSNQPQHF. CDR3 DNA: TGTGCCACTGGGGACAGGAACAGCAATCAGCCCCAGCATTTT.

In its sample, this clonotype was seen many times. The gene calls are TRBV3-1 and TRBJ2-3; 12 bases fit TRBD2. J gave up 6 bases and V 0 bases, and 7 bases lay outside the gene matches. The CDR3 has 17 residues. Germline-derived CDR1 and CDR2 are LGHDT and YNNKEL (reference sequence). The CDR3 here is CASSQDIGLAGTDTQYF. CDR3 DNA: TGTGCCAGCAGCCAAGATATCGGACTAGCGGGAACGGATACGCAGTATTTT.

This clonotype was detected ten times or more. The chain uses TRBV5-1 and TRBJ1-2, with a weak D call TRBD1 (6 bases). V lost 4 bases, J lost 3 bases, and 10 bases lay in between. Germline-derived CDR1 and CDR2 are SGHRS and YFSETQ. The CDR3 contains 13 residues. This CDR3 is CASSVTGDYGYTF. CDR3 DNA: TGCGCCAGCAGCGTGACAGGAGACTATGGCTACACCTTC. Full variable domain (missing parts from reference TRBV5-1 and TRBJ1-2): KAGVTQTPRYLIKTRGQQVTLSCSPISGHRSVSWYQQTPGQGLQFLFEYFSETQRNKGNFPGRFSGRQFSNSRSEMNVSTLELGDSALYLCASSVTGDYGYTFGSGTRLTVV.